This T cell receptor beta chain was sequenced for a study of cytomegalovirus exposure and HLA in healthy donors. Concerning this clone itself: Compared with germline, one end of the junction differs, possibly owing to a read error.

Germline V gene lookup returns CDR1 SEHNR and CDR2 FQNEAQ (reference sequence). The CDR3 is made up of 18 amino acids. PCR amplification relied on 60 Vbeta primers (plus 13 Jbeta primers). Profiling relied on immunoSEQ multiplex PCR, and the TCRdb table lists in-frame clones only, not all of them. The data contain approximately 160,000 clones, around three quarters of them singletons. The sample comprised PBMCs. The rearrangement uses TRBV7-9 and TRBJ1-6; a possible D gene is TRBD1 (6 bases). This clonotype originated in a woman between 45 and 60 years old in good health and CMV-seropositive. This CDR3 is CSSSLRGFGGTHNSPLHF. The CDR3 coding sequence is TGTTCCAGCAGCTTAAGGGGGTTCGGAGGAACCCATAATTCACCCCTCCACTTT.